The 26 T cell receptor beta chains below come from one sample, sequenced in a study of glioma-infiltrating T cells. The iRepertoire nested amplicon-rescue multiplex PCR amplified TCR alpha and beta CDR3s from RNA. TCRdb re-derived calls from the multiplex PCR reads in MiXCR, one entry per CDR3 protein. The sample yields more than 110,000 distinct CDR3 sequences, approximately 39% seen once. The sample consisted of glioma tissue, nonneoplastic brain tissue, or PBMCs (not recorded which). These receptors were taken from a human donor with low-grade glioma or glioblastoma, undergoing nonglioma brain surgery, or in good health (not recorded which).

The chain combines TRBV6-1 with TRBJ2-1; D is perhaps TRBD1 (6 bases). The ends were cut back, 5 bases at V and 6 bases at J, with 14 bases in the middle. The CDR3 contains 14 residues. Germline CDR1 is MNHNS and CDR2 is SASEGT. DNA of the CDR3: TGTGCCAGCAGTCGCCCCACAGGGACCAATGAGCAGTTCTTC. Encoded protein: CASSRPTGTNEQFF.

This clonotype is termed medium-sized. The chain is built from TRBV6-1 and TRBJ2-3; D uncertain. V lost 6 bases, J lost 2 bases, and 6 bases lay in between. The CDR3 has 12 residues. The V gene's germline CDR1 is MNHNS and CDR2 SASEGT. For the CDR3, the DNA is TGTGCCAGCAGAGGGAACACAGATACGCAGTATTTT. Amino acid sequence: CASRGNTDTQYF.

In its sample, this clonotype ranks as medium-sized. The chain is built from TRBV28 and TRBJ1-5; D gene uncertain. Trimming shortened V by 3 bases and J by 5 bases, and 5 bases separated the two germline ends. The V gene's germline CDR1 is MDHEN and CDR2 SYDVKM. The CDR3 is 12 residues long. CDR3 sequence reads: CASSFRDQPQHF. The CDR3 bases are TGTGCCAGCAGTTTTCGGGATCAGCCCCAGCATTTT.

A few counts support this clonotype. The gene calls are TRBV15 and TRBJ2-1; 13 bases are shared with TRBD2. Germline CDR1 reads LNHNV; CDR2 reads YYDKDF (reference sequence). The V and J ends lost 1 base and 2 bases, in that order; junction bases with no gene match: 11. This CDR3 spans 20 amino acids. The chain's CDR3 is CATSRGLLAGGPGAYNEQFF. CDR3 nucleotides: TGTGCCACCAGCAGAGGCCTACTAGCGGGAGGGCCCGGAGCCTACAATGAGCAGTTCTTC.

The V call is TRBV24-1, the J call TRBJ2-5; no clear D gene. This CDR3 contains 14 residues. Germline V gene lookup returns CDR1 KGHDR and CDR2 SFDVKD. The V end was cut by 2 bases, the J end by 1 base, with 7 bases between. CDR3 bases: TGTGCCACCAGTGATTATGGCAGCCAAGAGACCCAGTACTTC. Its translation is CATSDYGSQETQYF.

This clonotype was counted only a few times. This chain uses TRBV6-2 or TRBV6-3 with TRBJ1-1; D unclear. V was clipped by 4 bases and J by 0 bases, with 6 bases between them. The CDR3 is 13 residues long. CDR1 is MNHEY, CDR2 SVGEGT, per germline. The CDR3 nucleotides read TGTGCCAGCAGTTCTAAATTGAACACTGAAGCTTTCTTT. It is translated as CASSSKLNTEAFF.

This chain connects TRBV27 to TRBJ1-2; D might be TRBD1 (6 bases). CDR3 length: 14 amino acids. V was clipped by 3 bases and J by 2 bases, with 10 bases between them. Germline assignment: CDR1 MNHEY and CDR2 SMNVEV (reference sequence). The CDR3 loop is CASSFRGSNYGYTF. The CDR3 DNA sequence: TGTGCCAGCAGTTTCAGGGGCTCGAACTATGGCTACACCTTC.

This chain joins TRBV19 and TRBJ2-7, with TRBD2 matching over 12 bases. This CDR3 is 17 amino acids long. V dropped 9 bases and J dropped 5; count of bases not matched to a gene: 17. CDR1 is LNHDA and CDR2 is SQIVND in the germline V gene (reference sequence). The CDR3 DNA is TGTGCCAGCAGCTTGACTAGCGGGAGAACCCTACGGGACGAGCAGTACTTC. It yields the protein CASSLTSGRTLRDEQYF.

There are many counts of this clonotype. The gene calls are TRBV6-2 or TRBV6-3 and TRBJ2-1, with D tentatively TRBD1 or TRBD2 (5 bases each). Germline loops: CDR1 MNHEY, CDR2 SVGEGT. With 10 bases removed from V and 5 bases from J, the gap between germline ends came to 15 bases. The CDR3 runs to 13 residues. This CDR3 reads CATNRDDHNEQFF. The CDR3 nucleotides are TGTGCCACGAACCGGGACGACCACAATGAGCAGTTCTTC.

About this clonotype: A much larger clone differs from this one at a single base, so this may be a read error. The chain recombines TRBV6-1 with TRBJ1-5; TRBD1 might be the D (5 bases). This CDR3 has 15 amino acids. Germline V lookup: CDR1 MNHNS, CDR2 SASEGT. The V gene lost 10 bases and the J gene lost 1 base, with 17 bases spanning the gap. This CDR3 reads CAIIGPGRSNQPQHF. Here the CDR3 DNA reads TGTGCCATCATCGGCCCGGGACGGAGCAATCAGCCCCAGCATTTT.

This chain links TRBV20-1 with TRBJ2-3; D call uncertain. Germline V gene sequence: CDR1 DFQATT, CDR2 SNEGSKA (reference sequence). V lost 3 bases to trimming and J lost 0 bases, with 7 bases between them. The CDR3 consists of 13 residues. CDR3 protein: CSASMTSTDTQYF. The DNA of the CDR3 is TGCAGTGCTAGTATGACTAGCACAGATACGCAGTATTTT.

The V call is TRBV2, the J call TRBJ1-6; the D gene is possibly TRBD1 (6 bases). The germline V gene encodes CDR1 SNHLY and CDR2 FYNNEI. V dropped 4 bases and J dropped 4 bases, with 11 bases sitting between them. The CDR3 consists of 15 residues. As DNA, the CDR3 is TGTGCCAGCAGTGGGACAGCGATGTATAATTCACCCCTCCACTTT. It specifies CASSGTAMYNSPLHF.

V usage is TRBV20-1 and J usage is TRBJ2-5; no clear D. V was trimmed by 1 base and J by 5 bases, leaving 11 bases between them. Germline V gives CDR1 DFQATT, CDR2 SNEGSKA (reference sequence). This CDR3 has 13 amino acids. CDR3 amino acids: CSARGSMGETQYF. CDR3 nucleotide sequence: TGCAGTGCTAGAGGGAGCATGGGCGAGACCCAGTACTTC.

Concerning this clonotype: One junction end does not reproduce the germline sequence, and a read error may be involved. This rearrangement joins TRBV27 to TRBJ2-5; 7 bases align to TRBD2. The CDR3 spans 14 residues. Looked up from germline, CDR1 is MNHEY and CDR2 is SMNVEV (reference sequence). CDR3 protein: CASSRGLRGETKYF. CDR3 DNA: TGTGCCAGCAGTAGGGGACTCCGGGGGGAGACCAAGTACTTC.

There are a few counts of this clonotype. CDR3 DNA: TGTGCCAGCAGTCCCATGAGTAGCAAGAACACTGAAGCTTTCTTT. Amino acid sequence: CASSPMSSKNTEAFF. The chain combines TRBV27 with TRBJ1-1, with D hard to call. The CDR3 has 15 residues. The V and J ends lost 5 bases and 1 base respectively, with 14 bases between them. Germline loops: CDR1 MNHEY, CDR2 SMNVEV (reference sequence).

The chain employs TRBV18 and TRBJ2-1; possibly TRBD1 for D (6 bases). V shed 8 bases and J shed 4 bases, with 12 bases lying between them. Germline V gene sequence: CDR1 KGHSH, CDR2 LQKENI. The CDR3 spans 13 residues. CDR3 loop: CASRAGEYNEQFF. CDR3 nucleotide sequence: TGTGCCAGCCGGGCAGGGGAGTACAATGAGCAGTTCTTC.

This sequence joins TRBV20-1 and TRBJ1-2; no clear D. In germline, CDR1 is DFQATT, CDR2 SNEGSKA (reference sequence). The germline V and J ends were trimmed by 5 bases and 8 bases, with 12 bases remaining between them. This CDR3 has 11 residues. The CDR3 coding sequence is TGCAGTGCTGAGGACCCGGGCGGCTACACCTTC. Its protein product is CSAEDPGGYTF.

The CDR3 spells CASSYVGGEAFF. DNA for the CDR3: TGTGCCAGCAGTTACGTTGGGGGGGAAGCTTTCTTT. The chain couples TRBV6-2 or TRBV6-3 to TRBJ1-1, with a weak D call TRBD1 (5 bases). Per the germline V gene, CDR1 is MNHEY and CDR2 is SVGEGT. The CDR3 contains 12 residues. Trimming cost V 2 bases and J 8 bases, with 9 bases left between them.

Points on this clonotype: An end of the junction does not agree with germline; a read error may underlie this. The chain recombines TRBV6-5 with TRBJ2-3; TRBD2 matches 12 bases. The length of the CDR3 is 16 residues. The V gene's germline CDR1 is MNHEY and CDR2 SVGAGI. The CDR3 protein is CASSEASGGATDTQDF. In DNA form, the CDR3 reads TGTGCCAGCAGTGAAGCTAGCGGGGGGGCCACAGATACGCAGGATTTT.

This clonotype was recorded a few times. The rearrangement joins TRBV7-2 to TRBJ2-3; D possibly corresponds to TRBD1 (6 bases). Germline V gene data show CDR1 as SGHTA and CDR2 as FQGNSA. This CDR3 region has 13 residues. Trimming pared 6 bases from V and 4 bases from J, leaving 11 bases between. CDR3 region: CASSPRQADTQYF. The CDR3 bases are TGTGCCAGCAGTCCTCGACAGGCAGATACGCAGTATTTT.

This clonotype was seen a few times. The V gene is TRBV7-2, the J gene TRBJ2-1; 11 bases are a match to TRBD2. CDR1 and CDR2 (germline): SGHTA, FQGNSA. V dropped 6 bases and J dropped 2; count of bases not matched to a gene: 6. This CDR3 has 16 residues. The DNA for the CDR3 is TGTGCCAGCAGATCGCGACTAGCGGGGACCTACAATGAGCAGTTCTTC. Amino acids: CASRSRLAGTYNEQFF.

This clonotype was seen repeatedly, ten times or more. The rearrangement joins TRBV20-1 to TRBJ2-7; D might be TRBD1 (6 bases). The CDR3 loop spans 12 amino acids. Germline lookup yields CDR1 DFQATT and CDR2 SNEGSKA (reference sequence). The V end lost 2 bases, the J end lost 2 bases, and 7 bases lay between the germline ends. CDR3 DNA: TGCAGTGCTAGATGGGACACCTACGAGCAGTACTTC. This encodes CSARWDTYEQYF.

This clonotype occurred a few times. The chain uses TRBV6-2 or TRBV6-3 and TRBJ2-1, with TRBD2 identical over 9 bases. V trimming: 6 bases; J trimming: 8 bases; junction bases outside the gene matches: 17. The CDR3 spans 17 residues. Germline V lookup: CDR1 MNHEY, CDR2 SVGEGT. This CDR3 is CASSLPSGMLSFYEQFF. The CDR3 DNA is TGTGCCAGCAGCCTCCCTAGCGGGATGTTGTCATTCTATGAGCAGTTCTTC.

This chain uses TRBV7-9 with TRBJ2-7; 7 positions match TRBD1. Germline V gives CDR1 SEHNR, CDR2 FQNEAQ (reference sequence). With V trimmed by 1 base and J by 3 bases, 6 bases remained unmatched. The CDR3 loop spans 15 amino acids. CDR3 amino acids: CASSLVLQGRYEQYF. The CDR3 DNA sequence: TGTGCCAGCAGCTTAGTTTTACAGGGGCGCTACGAGCAGTACTTC. The entire variable domain, with the rest obtained from reference TRBV7-9 and TRBJ2-7, is as follows: DTGVSQNPRHKITKRGQNVTFRCDPISEHNRLYWYRQTLGQGPEFLTYFQNEAQLEKSRLLSDRFSAERPKGSFSTLEIQRTEQGDSAMYLCASSLVLQGRYEQYFGPGTRLTVT.

This clonotype came up a few times. The J gene is TRBJ2-1, the V gene TRBV4-3; D uncertain. V lost 1 base, J lost 9 bases, and 22 bases lay in between. CDR1 and CDR2 (germline): LGHNA, YSLEER. The length of the CDR3 is 17 residues. The CDR3 nucleotides are TGCGCCAGCAGCCAAGTGTTGTCCCGGACCGGAAGGAGTGAGCAGTTCTTC. This translates into CASSQVLSRTGRSEQFF.

This clonotype was seen only a few times. The chain uses TRBV10-3 and TRBJ2-3; 8 bases agree with TRBD1. CDR1 is ENHRY, CDR2 SYGVKD, per germline. V gave up 2 bases and J gave up 5 bases; unmatched junction bases: 6. This CDR3 has 15 residues. The CDR3 bases are TGTGCCATCAGTGAGCGAATACAGGGGGAAGATACGCAGTATTTT. Its translation is CAISERIQGEDTQYF.